The text below deals with one T cell receptor beta chain. This entry belongs to a study of blood T cell repertoires in COVID-19. Original methodology: Using reference gene primer amplification, nucleated cell counts were estimated. Assay: immunoSEQ multiplex PCR; the TCRdb copy retains only in-frame clones and omits some. The V and J calls and the clone size are those of that table, but D and trimming were determined from the DNA. The table has tens of thousands of clones, 83% seen once. V was pared by 3 bases and J by 3 bases, with 3 bases of the junction left unmatched. This CDR3 comprises 14 residues. CDR1 is KGHDR and CDR2 is SFDVKD in the germline V gene.

Material: peripheral blood. The V call is TRBV24-1, the J call TRBJ2-5, with 7 bases lining up with TRBD1. This receptor was taken from a woman of 80 years or more with acute or convalescent COVID-19. The CDR3 here is CATSDPGQKETQYF. Written as DNA, the CDR3 is TGTGCCACCAGTGATCCGGGACAGAAAGAGACCCAGTACTTC.